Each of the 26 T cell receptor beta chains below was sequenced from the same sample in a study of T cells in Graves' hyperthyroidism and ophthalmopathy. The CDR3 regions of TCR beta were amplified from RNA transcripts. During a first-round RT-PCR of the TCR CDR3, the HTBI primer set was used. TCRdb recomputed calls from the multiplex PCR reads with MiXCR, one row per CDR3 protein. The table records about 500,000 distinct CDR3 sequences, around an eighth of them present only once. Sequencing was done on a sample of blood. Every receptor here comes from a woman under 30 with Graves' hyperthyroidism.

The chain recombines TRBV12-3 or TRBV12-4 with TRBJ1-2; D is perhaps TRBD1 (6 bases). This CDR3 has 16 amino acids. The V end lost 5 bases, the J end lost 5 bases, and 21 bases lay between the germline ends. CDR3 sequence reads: CASSLFEPLQGYGYTF. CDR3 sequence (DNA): TGTGCCAGCAGTCTCTTCGAACCTTTACAGGGTTATGGCTACACCTTC.

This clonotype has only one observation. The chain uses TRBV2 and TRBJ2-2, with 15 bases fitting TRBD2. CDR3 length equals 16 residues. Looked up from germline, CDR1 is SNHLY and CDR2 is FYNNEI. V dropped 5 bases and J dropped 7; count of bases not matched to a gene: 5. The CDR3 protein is CASSRGLAGGFGELFF. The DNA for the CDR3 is TGTGCCAGCAGTCGGGGACTAGCGGGAGGTTTCGGGGAGCTGTTTTTT.

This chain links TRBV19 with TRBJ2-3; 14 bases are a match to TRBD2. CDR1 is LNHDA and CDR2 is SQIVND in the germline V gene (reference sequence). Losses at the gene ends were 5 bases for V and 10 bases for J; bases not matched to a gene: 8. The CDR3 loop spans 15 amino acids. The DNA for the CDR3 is TGTGCCAGTAGTTCCGGGACTAGCGGGAGCAACGCGCAGTATTTT. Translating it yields CASSSGTSGSNAQYF.

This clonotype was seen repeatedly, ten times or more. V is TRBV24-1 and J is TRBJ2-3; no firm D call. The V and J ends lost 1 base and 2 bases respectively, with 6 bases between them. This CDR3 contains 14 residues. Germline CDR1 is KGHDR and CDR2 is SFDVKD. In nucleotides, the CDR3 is TGTGCCACCAGTGATTTCCGGCACACAGATACGCAGTATTTT. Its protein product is CATSDFRHTDTQYF.

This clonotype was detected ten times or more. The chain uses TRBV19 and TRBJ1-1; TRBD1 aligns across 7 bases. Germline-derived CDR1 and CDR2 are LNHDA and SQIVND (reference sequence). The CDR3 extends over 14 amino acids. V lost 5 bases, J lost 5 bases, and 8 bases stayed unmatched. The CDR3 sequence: CASSRGTEPTEAFF. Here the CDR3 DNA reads TGTGCCAGTAGTCGAGGGACAGAACCTACTGAAGCTTTCTTT. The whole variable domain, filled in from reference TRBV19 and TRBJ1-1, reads DGGITQSPKYLFRKEGQNVTLSCEQNLNHDAMYWYRQDPGQGLRLIYYSQIVNDFQKGDIAEGYSVSREKKESFPLTVTSAQKNPTAFYLCASSRGTEPTEAFFGQGTRLTVV.

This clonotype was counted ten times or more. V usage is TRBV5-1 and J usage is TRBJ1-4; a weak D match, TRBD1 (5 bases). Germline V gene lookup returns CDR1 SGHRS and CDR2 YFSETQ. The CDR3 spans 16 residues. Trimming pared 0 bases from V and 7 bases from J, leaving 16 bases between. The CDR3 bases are TGCGCCAGCAGCTTGGCCGGGCAGGGAGCAGCTGAAAAACTGTTTTTT. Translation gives CASSLAGQGAAEKLFF.

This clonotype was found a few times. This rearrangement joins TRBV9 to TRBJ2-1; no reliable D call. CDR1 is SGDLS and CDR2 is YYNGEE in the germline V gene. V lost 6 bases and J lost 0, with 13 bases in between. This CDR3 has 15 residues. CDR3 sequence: CASNGYQSSYNEQFF. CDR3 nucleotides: TGTGCCAGCAATGGATACCAGAGCTCCTACAATGAGCAGTTCTTC.

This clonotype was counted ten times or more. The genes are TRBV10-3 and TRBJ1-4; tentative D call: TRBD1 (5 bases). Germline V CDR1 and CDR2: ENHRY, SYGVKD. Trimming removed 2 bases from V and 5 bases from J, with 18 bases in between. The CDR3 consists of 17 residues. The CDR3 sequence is CAISEKGKGPRNEKLFF. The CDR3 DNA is TGTGCCATCAGTGAGAAGGGCAAGGGGCCCCGCAATGAAAAACTGTTTTTT.

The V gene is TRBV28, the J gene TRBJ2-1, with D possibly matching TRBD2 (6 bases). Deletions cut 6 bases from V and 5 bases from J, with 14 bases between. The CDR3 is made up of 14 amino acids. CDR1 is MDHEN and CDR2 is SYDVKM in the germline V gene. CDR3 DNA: TGTGCCAGCAGCGTCGCGGGATTTAACAATGAGCAGTTCTTC. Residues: CASSVAGFNNEQFF.

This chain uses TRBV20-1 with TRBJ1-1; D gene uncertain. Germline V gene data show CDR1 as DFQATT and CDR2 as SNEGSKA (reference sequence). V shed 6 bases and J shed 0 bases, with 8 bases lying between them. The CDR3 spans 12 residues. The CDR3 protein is CSASRLNTEAFF. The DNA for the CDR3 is TGCAGTGCGTCCAGGCTGAACACTGAAGCTTTCTTT.

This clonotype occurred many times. As DNA, the CDR3 is TGTGCCTCATACTGGAGCTCCTACGAGCAGTACTTC. This translates into CASYWSSYEQYF. This chain joins TRBV30 and TRBJ2-7; D gene uncertain. V lost 7 bases to trimming and J lost 0 bases, with 10 bases between them. The length of the CDR3 is 12 residues. CDR1 and CDR2 (germline): GTSNPN, SVGIG (reference sequence).

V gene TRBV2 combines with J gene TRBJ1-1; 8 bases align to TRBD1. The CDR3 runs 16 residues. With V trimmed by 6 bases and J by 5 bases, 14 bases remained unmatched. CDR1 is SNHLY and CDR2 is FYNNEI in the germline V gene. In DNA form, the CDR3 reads TGTGCCAGCAGCCCGATCTTTGGACAGGGACGAACTGAAGCTTTCTTT. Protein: CASSPIFGQGRTEAFF.

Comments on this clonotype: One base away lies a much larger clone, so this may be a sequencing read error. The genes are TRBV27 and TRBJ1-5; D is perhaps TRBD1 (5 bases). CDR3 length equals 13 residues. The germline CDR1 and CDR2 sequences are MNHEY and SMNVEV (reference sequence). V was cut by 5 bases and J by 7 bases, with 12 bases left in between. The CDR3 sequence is CASSKGLWQPQHF. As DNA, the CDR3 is TGTGCCAGCAGTAAGGGGCTTTGGCAGCCCCAGCATTTT.

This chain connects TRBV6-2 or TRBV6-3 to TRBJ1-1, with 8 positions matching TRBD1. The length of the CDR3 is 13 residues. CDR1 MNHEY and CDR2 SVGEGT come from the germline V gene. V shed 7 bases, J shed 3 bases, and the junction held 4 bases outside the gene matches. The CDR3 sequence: CASKGGQDTEAFF. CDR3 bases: TGTGCCAGCAAGGGGGGACAGGACACTGAAGCTTTCTTT.

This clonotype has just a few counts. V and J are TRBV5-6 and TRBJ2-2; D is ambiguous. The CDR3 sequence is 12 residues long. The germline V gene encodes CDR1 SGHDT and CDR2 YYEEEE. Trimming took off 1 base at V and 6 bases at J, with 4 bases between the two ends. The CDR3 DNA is TGTGCCAGCAGCTTGTTGTCCGGGGAGCTGTTTTTT. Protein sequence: CASSLLSGELFF.

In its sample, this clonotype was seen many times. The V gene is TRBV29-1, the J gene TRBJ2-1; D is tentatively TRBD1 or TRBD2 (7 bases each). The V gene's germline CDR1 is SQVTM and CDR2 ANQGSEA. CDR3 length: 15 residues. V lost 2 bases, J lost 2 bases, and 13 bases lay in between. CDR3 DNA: TGCAGCGTTGAAAACAGGGGACTACCCTACAATGAGCAGTTCTTC. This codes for CSVENRGLPYNEQFF.

In DNA form, the CDR3 reads TGTGCCAGCTACACGGACTCTAGCGGGAGATACAATGAGCAGTTCTTC. Translated, it gives CASYTDSSGRYNEQFF. This chain uses TRBV11-2 with TRBJ2-1; 10 bases are a match to TRBD2. Germline V CDR1 and CDR2: SGHAT, FQNNGV. The J segment lost 4 bases and the V segment lost 8 bases, leaving 11 bases of the junction unmatched. This CDR3 is built from 16 residues.

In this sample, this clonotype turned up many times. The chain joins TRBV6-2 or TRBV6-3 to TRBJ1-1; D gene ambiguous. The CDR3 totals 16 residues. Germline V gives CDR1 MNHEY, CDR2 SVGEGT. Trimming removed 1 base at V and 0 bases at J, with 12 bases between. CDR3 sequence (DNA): TGTGCCAGCAGTTACTTGAATCCCCGGATGAACACTGAAGCTTTCTTT. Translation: CASSYLNPRMNTEAFF.

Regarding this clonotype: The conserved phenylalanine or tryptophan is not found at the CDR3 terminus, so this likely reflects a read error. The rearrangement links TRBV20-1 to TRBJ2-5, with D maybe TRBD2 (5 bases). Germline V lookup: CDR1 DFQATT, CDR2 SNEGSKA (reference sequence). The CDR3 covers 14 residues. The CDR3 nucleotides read TGCAGTGCCAGAGGAGGCAGAGGCCAAGAGACCCAGTACCTC. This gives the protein CSARGGRGQETQYL.

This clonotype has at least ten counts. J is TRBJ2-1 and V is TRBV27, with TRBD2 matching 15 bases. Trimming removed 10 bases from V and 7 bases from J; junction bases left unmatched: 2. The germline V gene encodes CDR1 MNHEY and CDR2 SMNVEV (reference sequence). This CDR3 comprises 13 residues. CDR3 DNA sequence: TGTGCCACCGGGACTAGCGGGAGGAATGAGCAGTTCTTC. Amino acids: CATGTSGRNEQFF.

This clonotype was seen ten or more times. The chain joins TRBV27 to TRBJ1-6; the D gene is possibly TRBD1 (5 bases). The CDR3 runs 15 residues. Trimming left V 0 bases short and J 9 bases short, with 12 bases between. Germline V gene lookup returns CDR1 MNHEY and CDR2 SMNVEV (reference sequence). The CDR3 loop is CASSLSRGTASPLHF. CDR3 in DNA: TGTGCCAGCAGTTTATCGAGGGGCACCGCTTCACCCCTCCACTTT.

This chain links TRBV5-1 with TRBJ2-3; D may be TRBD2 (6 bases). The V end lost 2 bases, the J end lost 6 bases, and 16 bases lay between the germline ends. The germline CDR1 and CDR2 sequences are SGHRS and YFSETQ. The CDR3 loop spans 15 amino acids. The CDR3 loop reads CASSFRGRGGDTQYF. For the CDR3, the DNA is TGCGCCAGCAGCTTCCGGGGCCGGGGAGGTGATACGCAGTATTTT.

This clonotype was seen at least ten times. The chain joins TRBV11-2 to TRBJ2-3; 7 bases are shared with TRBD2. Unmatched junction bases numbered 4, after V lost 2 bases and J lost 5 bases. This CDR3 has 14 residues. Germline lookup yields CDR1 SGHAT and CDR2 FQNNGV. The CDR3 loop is CASSLKVAGDTQYF. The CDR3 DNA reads TGTGCCAGCAGCTTAAAGGTAGCGGGAGATACGCAGTATTTT.

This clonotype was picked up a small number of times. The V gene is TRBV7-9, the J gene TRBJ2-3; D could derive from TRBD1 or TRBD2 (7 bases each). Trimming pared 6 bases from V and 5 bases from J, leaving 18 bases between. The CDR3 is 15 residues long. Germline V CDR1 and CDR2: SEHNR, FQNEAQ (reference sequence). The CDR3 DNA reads TGTGCCAGCAGAAGTGGGGAGGGGGCTCGAGATACGCAGTATTTT. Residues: CASRSGEGARDTQYF.

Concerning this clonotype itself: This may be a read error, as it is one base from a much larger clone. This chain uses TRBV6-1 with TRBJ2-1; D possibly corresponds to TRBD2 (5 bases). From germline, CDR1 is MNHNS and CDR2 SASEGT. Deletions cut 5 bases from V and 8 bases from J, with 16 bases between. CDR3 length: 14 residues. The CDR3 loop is CASSKGETHYEQFF. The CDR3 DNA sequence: TGTGCCAGCAGTAAGGGAGAGACGCACTATGAGCAGTTCTTC.

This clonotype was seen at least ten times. CDR3: CASSLRNGHYNSPLHF. The CDR3 nucleotides read TGTGCCAGTAGTTTGCGAAATGGACACTATAATTCACCCCTCCACTTT. V is TRBV19 and J is TRBJ1-6; D is perhaps TRBD1 (5 bases). The CDR3 consists of 16 residues. The V gene lost 5 bases and the J gene lost 3 bases, with 14 bases spanning the gap. Germline CDR1 reads LNHDA; CDR2 reads SQIVND (reference sequence). Full variable domain (remainder filled in from reference TRBV19 and TRBJ1-6): DGGITQSPKYLFRKEGQNVTLSCEQNLNHDAMYWYRQDPGQGLRLIYYSQIVNDFQKGDIAEGYSVSREKKESFPLTVTSAQKNPTAFYLCASSLRNGHYNSPLHFGNGTRLTVT.